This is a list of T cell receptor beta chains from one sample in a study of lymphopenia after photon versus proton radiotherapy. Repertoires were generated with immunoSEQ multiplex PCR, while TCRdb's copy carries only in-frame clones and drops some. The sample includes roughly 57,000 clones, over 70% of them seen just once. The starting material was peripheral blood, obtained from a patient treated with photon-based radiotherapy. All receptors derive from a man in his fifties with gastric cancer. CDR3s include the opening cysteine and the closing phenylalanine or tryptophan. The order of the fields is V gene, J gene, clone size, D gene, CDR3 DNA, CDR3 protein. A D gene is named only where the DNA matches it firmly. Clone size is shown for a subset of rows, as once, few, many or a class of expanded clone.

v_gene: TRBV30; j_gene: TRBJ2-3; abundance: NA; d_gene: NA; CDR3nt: TGTGCCTGGAGTGATGGAGGGAGCACAGATACGCAGTATTTT; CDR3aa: CAWSDGGSTDTQYF
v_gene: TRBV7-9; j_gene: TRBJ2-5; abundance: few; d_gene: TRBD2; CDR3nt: TGTGCCAGCAGCTCGACTAGCGGGGCCCAAGAGACCCAGTACTTC; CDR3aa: CASSSTSGAQETQYF
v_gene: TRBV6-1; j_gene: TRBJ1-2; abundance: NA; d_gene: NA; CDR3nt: TGTGCCAGCAGTGACGGTTCCCTGGGGGGCTATGGCTACACCTTC; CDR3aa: CASSDGSLGGYGYTF
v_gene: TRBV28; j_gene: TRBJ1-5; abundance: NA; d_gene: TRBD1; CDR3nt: TGTGCCAGCAGTTTAGACAGGGGGTCCAATCAGCCCCAGCATTTT; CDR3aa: CASSLDRGSNQPQHF
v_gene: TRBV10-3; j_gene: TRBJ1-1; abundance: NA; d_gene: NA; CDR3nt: TGTGCCATCGGGCCGGGGAACACTGAAGCTTTCTTT; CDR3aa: CAIGPGNTEAFF
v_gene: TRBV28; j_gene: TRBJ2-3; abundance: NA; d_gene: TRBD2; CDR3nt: TGTGCCAGCAGCCCAAGCGGGAGGGCCGTAGATACGCAGTATTTT; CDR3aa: CASSPSGRAVDTQYF
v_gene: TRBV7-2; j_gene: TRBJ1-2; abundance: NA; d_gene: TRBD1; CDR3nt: TGTGCCAGCAGCTTTGGACAGGGGGACGGCTACACCTTC; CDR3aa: CASSFGQGDGYTF
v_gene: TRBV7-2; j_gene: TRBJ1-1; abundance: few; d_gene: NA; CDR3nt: TGTGCCAGCAGCCCCCAGGGTGGGGGCAGGACTGAAGCTTTCTTT; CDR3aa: CASSPQGGGRTEAFF
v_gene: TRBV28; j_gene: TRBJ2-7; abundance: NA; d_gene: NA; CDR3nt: TGTGCCAGCAGTTTCGACGGACCCGACTACGAGCAGTACTTC; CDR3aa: CASSFDGPDYEQYF
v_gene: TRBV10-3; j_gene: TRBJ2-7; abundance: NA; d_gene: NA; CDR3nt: TGTGCCATCAGTGAGTTCGGGGACACCTACGAGCAGTACTTC; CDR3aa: CAISEFGDTYEQYF
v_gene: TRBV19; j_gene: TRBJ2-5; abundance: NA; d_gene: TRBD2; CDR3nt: TGTGCCTCTAAAGGGAGGGCCAGAGAGACCCAGTACTTC; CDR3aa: CASKGRARETQYF
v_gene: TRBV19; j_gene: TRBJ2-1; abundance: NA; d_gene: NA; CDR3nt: TGTGCCAGTAGTATTTCCGGGAGAATGGGCAATGAGCAGTTCTTC; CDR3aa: CASSISGRMGNEQFF
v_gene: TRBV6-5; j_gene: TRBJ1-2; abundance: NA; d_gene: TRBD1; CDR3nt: TGTGCCAGCAGTTACGCCAGGGGGCGGGATGGCTACACCTTC; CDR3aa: CASSYARGRDGYTF
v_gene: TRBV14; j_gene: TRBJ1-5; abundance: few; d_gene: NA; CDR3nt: TGTGCCAGCAGCGACAGAACCAATCAGCCCCAGCATTTT; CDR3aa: CASSDRTNQPQHF
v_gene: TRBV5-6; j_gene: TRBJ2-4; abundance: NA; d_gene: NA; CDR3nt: TGTGCCAGCAGCTTGGACAGCCAGTTAGCCAAAAACATTCAGTACTTC; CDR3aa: CASSLDSQLAKNIQYF
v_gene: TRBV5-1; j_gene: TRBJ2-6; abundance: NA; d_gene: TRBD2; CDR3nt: TGCGCCAGCAGCACCGGACTAGCGGGAGAAACAGGGGCCAACGTCCTGACTTTC; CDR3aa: CASSTGLAGETGANVLTF
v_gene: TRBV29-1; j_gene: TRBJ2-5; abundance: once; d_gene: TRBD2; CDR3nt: TGCAGCGTTGAAGAGGCGGGAGGGAGGGAGACCCAGTACTTC; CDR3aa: CSVEEAGGRETQYF
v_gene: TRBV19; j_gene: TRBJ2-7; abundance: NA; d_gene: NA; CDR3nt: TGTGCCAGTAGTATTTTGGCAGGCTACGAGCAGTACTTC; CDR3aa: CASSILAGYEQYF
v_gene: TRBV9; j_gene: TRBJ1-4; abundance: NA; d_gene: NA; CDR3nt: TGTGCCAGCAGCCTGACCGCATTCAGTGAAAAACTGTTTTTT; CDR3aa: CASSLTAFSEKLFF
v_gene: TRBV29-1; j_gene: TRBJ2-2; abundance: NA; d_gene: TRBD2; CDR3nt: TGCAGCGTTGATAGCGGGAGGGCCCCCGGGGAGCTGTTTTTT; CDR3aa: CSVDSGRAPGELFF
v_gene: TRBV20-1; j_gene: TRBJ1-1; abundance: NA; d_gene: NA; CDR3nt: TGCAGTGCTCAGGCAGGGACTGAAGCTTTCTTT; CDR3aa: CSAQAGTEAFF
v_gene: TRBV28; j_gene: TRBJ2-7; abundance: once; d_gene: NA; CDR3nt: TGTGCCAGCAGTTTATACGGGAAGGTAGTGGAGCAGTACTTC; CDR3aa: CASSLYGKVVEQYF
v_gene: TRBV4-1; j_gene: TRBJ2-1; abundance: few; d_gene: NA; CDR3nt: TGCGCCAGCAGCCACGATTGGGACAACGACAATGAGCAGTTCTTC; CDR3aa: CASSHDWDNDNEQFF
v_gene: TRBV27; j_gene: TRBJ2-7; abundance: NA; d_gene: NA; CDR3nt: TGTGCCAGCAGCTTCCAGGGAAGCTCCTACGAGCAGTACTTC; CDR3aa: CASSFQGSSYEQYF
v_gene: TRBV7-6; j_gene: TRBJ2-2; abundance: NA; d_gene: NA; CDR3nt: TGTGCCAGCAGCTTAGTTAGCACCCGCGGGGAGCTGTTTTTT; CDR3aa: CASSLVSTRGELFF
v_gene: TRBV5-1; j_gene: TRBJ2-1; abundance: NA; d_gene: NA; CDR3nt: TGCGCCAGCAGCCGAACCCAAAGTTCCTACAATGAGCAGTTCTTC; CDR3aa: CASSRTQSSYNEQFF
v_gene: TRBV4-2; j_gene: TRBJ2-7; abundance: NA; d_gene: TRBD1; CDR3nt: TGTGCCAGCAGCCAACCGGGACAGGCGCCCGAGCAGTACTTC; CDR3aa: CASSQPGQAPEQYF
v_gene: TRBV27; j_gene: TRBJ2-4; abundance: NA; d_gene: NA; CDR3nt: TGTGCCAGCAGTTTAACGGACACCCTAGCCAAAAACATTCAGTACTTC; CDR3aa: CASSLTDTLAKNIQYF
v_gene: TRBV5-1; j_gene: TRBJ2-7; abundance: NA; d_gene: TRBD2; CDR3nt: TGCGCCAGCAGCCCGGGGACTAGCGGAACCTACGAGCAGTACTTC; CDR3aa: CASSPGTSGTYEQYF
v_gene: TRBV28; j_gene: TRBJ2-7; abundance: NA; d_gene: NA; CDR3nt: TGTGCCAGCAGCCGACTTAACTCCTACGAGCAGTACTTC; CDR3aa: CASSRLNSYEQYF
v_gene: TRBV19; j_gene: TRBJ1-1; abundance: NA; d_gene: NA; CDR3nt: TGTGCCAGTAGTATAGATAGAGGGTTGAACACTGAAGCTTTCTTT; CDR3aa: CASSIDRGLNTEAFF
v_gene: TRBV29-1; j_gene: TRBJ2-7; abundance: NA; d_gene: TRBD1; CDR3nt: TGCAGCGTTAAAGGCTCTAGGACAGGAAACTACGAGCAGTACTTC; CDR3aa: CSVKGSRTGNYEQYF
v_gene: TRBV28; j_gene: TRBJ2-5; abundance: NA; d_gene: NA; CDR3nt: TGTGCCAGCAGTTTCATTCAGGGGCTGGATGAGACCCAGTACTTC; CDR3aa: CASSFIQGLDETQYF
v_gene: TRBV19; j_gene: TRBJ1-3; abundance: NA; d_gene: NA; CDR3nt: TGTGCCAGTAGTACCCTCGGGACAGGAAACACCATATATTTT; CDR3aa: CASSTLGTGNTIYF
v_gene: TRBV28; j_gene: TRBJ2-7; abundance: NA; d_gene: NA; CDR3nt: TGTGCCAGCAGTTACTACTGGGACGGCCAATCCTACGAGCAGTACTTC; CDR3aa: CASSYYWDGQSYEQYF
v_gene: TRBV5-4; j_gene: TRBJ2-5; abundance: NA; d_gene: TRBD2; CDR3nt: TGTGCCAGCAGCTTGGGACCGGGACTAGGAAAGACCCAGTACTTC; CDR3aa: CASSLGPGLGKTQYF
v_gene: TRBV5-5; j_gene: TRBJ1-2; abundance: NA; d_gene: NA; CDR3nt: TGTGCCAGCAGCTTGGGTGGCGGGAGGGCCGGAGGCTACACCTTC; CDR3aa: CASSLGGGRAGGYTF
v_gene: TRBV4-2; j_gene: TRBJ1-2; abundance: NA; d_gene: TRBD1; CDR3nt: TGTGCCAGCAGCCAAGACCGGAACAGGGGTAGAGGAGGCTACACCTTC; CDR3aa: CASSQDRNRGRGGYTF
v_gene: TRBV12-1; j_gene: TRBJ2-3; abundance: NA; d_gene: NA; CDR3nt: TGTGCCAGCAGCCAGTCGGGACTAGCGGCGAAGGGCACAGATACGCAGTATTTT; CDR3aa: CASSQSGLAAKGTDTQYF
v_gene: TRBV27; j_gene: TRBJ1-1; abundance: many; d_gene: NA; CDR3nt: TGTGCCAGCGTTGCAACTGAGGGCACTGAAGCTTTCTTT; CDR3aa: CASVATEGTEAFF
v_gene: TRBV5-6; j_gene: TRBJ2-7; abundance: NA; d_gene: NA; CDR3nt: TGTGCCAGCAGCTTGGGCATGGCGGGATACAACGAGCAGTACTTC; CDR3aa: CASSLGMAGYNEQYF
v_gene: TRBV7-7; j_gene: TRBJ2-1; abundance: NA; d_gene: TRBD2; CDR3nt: TGTGCCAGCAGCTTGTTAGCGGGAGGGCCAAATGAGCAGTTCTTC; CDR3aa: CASSLLAGGPNEQFF
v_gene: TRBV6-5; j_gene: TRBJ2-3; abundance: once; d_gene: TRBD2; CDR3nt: TGTGCCAGCAGTTACTCGAGCCTAGCGGGAATAGATACGCAGTATTTT; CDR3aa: CASSYSSLAGIDTQYF
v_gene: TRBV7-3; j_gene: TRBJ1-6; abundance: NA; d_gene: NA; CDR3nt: TGTGCCAGCAGCCGAACAGTAAATTCACCCCTCCACTTT; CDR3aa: CASSRTVNSPLHF
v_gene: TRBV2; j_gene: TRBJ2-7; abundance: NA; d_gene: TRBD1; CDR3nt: TGTGCCAGCAGCTTAATTCGGGACAGGGTAATCTACGAGCAGTACTTC; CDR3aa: CASSLIRDRVIYEQYF
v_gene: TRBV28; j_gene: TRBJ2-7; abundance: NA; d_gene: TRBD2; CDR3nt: TGTGCCAGCAGTTCCTGGACTAGCGGGAGGATCGAGCAGTACTTC; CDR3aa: CASSSWTSGRIEQYF
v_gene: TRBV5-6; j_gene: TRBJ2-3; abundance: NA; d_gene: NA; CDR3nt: TGTGCCAGCAGCTTGGCCGGCCCTTTATATACGCAGTATTTT; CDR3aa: CASSLAGPLYTQYF
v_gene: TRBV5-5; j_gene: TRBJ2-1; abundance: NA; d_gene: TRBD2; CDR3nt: TGTGCCAGCGGACTAGCGGGAGGCAATGAGCAGTTCTTC; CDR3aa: CASGLAGGNEQFF
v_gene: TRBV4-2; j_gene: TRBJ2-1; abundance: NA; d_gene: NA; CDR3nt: TGTGCCAGCAGCCAAGCATCAGGGGAGGCCTACAATGAGCAGTTCTTC; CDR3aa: CASSQASGEAYNEQFF
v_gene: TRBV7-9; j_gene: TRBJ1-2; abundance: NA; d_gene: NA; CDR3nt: TGTGCCAGCAGCTTGTCGGGGCTCAACTATGGCTACACCTTC; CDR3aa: CASSLSGLNYGYTF
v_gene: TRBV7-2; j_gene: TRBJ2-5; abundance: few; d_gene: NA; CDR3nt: TGTGCCAGCAGCCCCAGGATCGACCCCGGGACCCAGTACTTC; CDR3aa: CASSPRIDPGTQYF
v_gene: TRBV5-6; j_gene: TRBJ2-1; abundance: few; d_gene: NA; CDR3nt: TGTGCCAGCAGCTTGGTGAGGGGCGATGAGCAGTTCTTC; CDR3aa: CASSLVRGDEQFF
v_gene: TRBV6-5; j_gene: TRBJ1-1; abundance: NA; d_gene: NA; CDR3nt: TGTGCCAGCAGTTACACCAGATCGACTGAAGCTTTCTTT; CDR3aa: CASSYTRSTEAFF
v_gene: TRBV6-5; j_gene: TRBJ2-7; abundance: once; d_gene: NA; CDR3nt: TGTGCCACCCAGACAGTAAACAACGAGCAGTACTTC; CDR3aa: CATQTVNNEQYF
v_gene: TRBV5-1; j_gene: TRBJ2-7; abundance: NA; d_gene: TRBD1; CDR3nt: TGCGCCAGCAGGCCCGGGACAGCGCTCTACGAGCAGTACTTC; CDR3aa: CASRPGTALYEQYF
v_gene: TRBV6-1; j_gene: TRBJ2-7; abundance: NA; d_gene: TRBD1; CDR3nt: TGTGCCAGCAGGGGACAGGACAAGTCCTACGAGCAGTACTTC; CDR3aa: CASRGQDKSYEQYF